The 15 T cell receptor beta chains listed next were all sequenced from one sample in a study of blood T cell repertoires in COVID-19. Sequenced by immunoSEQ multiplex PCR; TCRdb stores in-frame clones only, minus some. The table has 200,000 or so clones, approximately 84% seen once. The sample comprised peripheral blood. The origin of the receptors is a man between 40 and 49 years old with active or convalescent COVID-19.

The V call is TRBV6-2 or TRBV6-3, the J call TRBJ2-3; 8 nucleotides line up with TRBD1. The J segment lost 3 bases and the V segment lost 4 bases, leaving 9 bases of the junction unmatched. Germline CDR1 and CDR2: MNHEY and SVGEGT. The CDR3 extends over 16 amino acids. CDR3 bases: TGTGCCAGCAGTTTACCTCCGGGACAGGAGACAGATACGCAGTATTTT. Its translation: CASSLPPGQETDTQYF.

This chain uses TRBV6-6 with TRBJ1-2, with a possible D match to TRBD1 (5 bases). Looked up from germline, CDR1 is MNHNY and CDR2 is SVGAGI (reference sequence). The CDR3 is 15 amino acids. V lost 5 bases, J lost 4 bases, and 17 bases lay in between. CDR3 amino acids: CASSGAQGIGYGYTF. The CDR3 DNA is TGTGCCAGCAGTGGGGCTCAGGGCATCGGCTATGGCTACACCTTC.

V is TRBV6-5 and J is TRBJ1-2; D remains ambiguous. This CDR3 is 13 amino acids long. Germline assignment: CDR1 MNHEY and CDR2 SVGAGI. Between the trimmed V and J ends, which lost 4 bases and 1 base, there was a span of 7 bases. The CDR3 is CASSSSLNYGYTF. CDR3 coding DNA: TGTGCCAGCAGTTCCTCTCTTAACTATGGCTACACCTTC.

The chain combines TRBV6-5 with TRBJ1-5; D is possibly TRBD1 (5 bases). The CDR3 has 15 residues. Germline-derived CDR1 and CDR2 are MNHEY and SVGAGI. V lost 6 bases and J lost 2, with 14 bases in between. The CDR3 loop is CASSPRGFGNQPQHF. Here the CDR3 DNA reads TGTGCCAGCAGCCCCCGGGGGTTCGGCAATCAGCCCCAGCATTTT.

As for this clone: No conserved phenylalanine or tryptophan ends this CDR3, so it is likely a read error. The DNA is omitted, as the CDR3 cannot be located on it reliably, and the CDR3 follows TCRdb's listing. The chain has TRBV19 and TRBJ1-3. Germline-derived CDR1 and CDR2 are LNHDA and SQIVND (reference sequence). The CDR3 contains 12 residues when both ends are counted. The CDR3 sequence: CASPFGGGQGWH.

The J gene is TRBJ2-7, the V gene TRBV16, with 11 bases matching TRBD2. Germline CDR1 and CDR2: KGHSY and FQNENV. CDR3 length: 15 residues. Unmatched junction bases numbered 6, after V lost 4 bases and J lost 4 bases. The CDR3 sequence is CASSPNPSGRYEQYF. In DNA, the CDR3 is TGTGCCAGCAGCCCGAATCCTAGCGGGAGGTACGAGCAGTACTTC.

The rearrangement uses TRBV2 and TRBJ2-3; 7 nucleotides agree with TRBD2. Trimming took 2 bases from V and 5 from J; bases not matched to a gene: 4. Germline V gene data show CDR1 as SNHLY and CDR2 as FYNNEI. The CDR3 runs 14 residues. Written as DNA, the CDR3 is TGTGCCAGCAGTGAAAGGTCGGGGGGAGATACGCAGTATTTT. Translated: CASSERSGGDTQYF.

The V and J genes are TRBV7-2 and TRBJ1-4; unclear D gene. V dropped 2 bases and J dropped 8 bases, with 6 bases sitting between them. Germline CDR1 is SGHTA and CDR2 is FQGNSA. The CDR3 is 12 residues long. CDR3 DNA sequence: TGTGCCAGCAGCTTAATGGGCGAAAAACTGTTTTTT. Residues: CASSLMGEKLFF. Based on the CDR3 plus reference TRBV7-2 and TRBJ1-4, the full variable domain is GAGVSQSPSNKVTEKGKDVELRCDPISGHTALYWYRQSLGQGLEFLIYFQGNSAPDKSGLPSDRFSAERTGGSVSTLTIQRTQQEDSAVYLCASSLMGEKLFFGSGTQLSVL.

Regarding this clone: An end of the junction does not agree with germline; a read error may underlie this. The chain uses TRBV10-3 and TRBJ2-7; 11 nucleotides align to TRBD2. Germline V lookup: CDR1 ENHRY, CDR2 SYGVKD. The CDR3 loop spans 13 amino acids. For the CDR3, the DNA is TGTGCCATCAGTGAGTCGGGGACTAGCGGTATAGGCTTC. Protein sequence: CAISESGTSGIGF.

The rearrangement joins TRBV4-1 to TRBJ2-3; TRBD1 matches 10 bases. Trimming cost V 0 bases and J 3 bases; bases outside gene matches: 0. Germline CDR1 and CDR2: MGHRA and YSYEKL. The CDR3 consists of 15 residues. CDR3 sequence: CASSQEGQGTDTQYF. The CDR3 DNA reads as TGCGCCAGCAGCCAAGAGGGACAGGGGACAGATACGCAGTATTTT.

The chain combines TRBV7-9 with TRBJ2-3; TRBD1 might be the D (5 bases). The CDR3 is 16 amino acids. Germline V gives CDR1 SEHNR, CDR2 FQNEAQ (reference sequence). Trimming shortened V by 5 bases and J by 8 bases, and 23 bases separated the two germline ends. The CDR3 nucleotides are TGTGCCAGCAGCCAAGGGGTATCGGGCAGGGCTGGTACGCAGTATTTT. It encodes CASSQGVSGRAGTQYF.

This chain uses TRBV5-8 with TRBJ2-1; TRBD2 matches at 13 bases. This CDR3 region has 17 residues. V shed 0 bases and J 7 bases; nucleotides not matched to a gene: 7. Germline loops: CDR1 SGHTS, CDR2 YDEGEE. DNA for the CDR3: TGTGCCAGCAGCTTGGAGGTCGGACTAGCGGGAGTGAATGAGCAGTTCTTC. It encodes CASSLEVGLAGVNEQFF.

V usage is TRBV6-2 or TRBV6-3 and J usage is TRBJ2-7; the match to TRBD2 covers 9 bases. This CDR3 region has 20 residues. The germline V gene has CDR1 MNHEY and CDR2 SVGEGT. V lost 0 bases to trimming and J lost 2 bases; unmatched junction nucleotides: 17. The CDR3 spells CASSYSNRLAASKGPYEQYF. The CDR3, as DNA: TGTGCCAGCAGTTACTCTAACCGACTAGCGGCATCTAAGGGTCCCTACGAGCAGTACTTC.

The chain employs TRBV28 and TRBJ1-2; 7 bases align to TRBD1. Trimming took 1 base from V and 10 from J; bases not matched to a gene: 3. CDR3 size: 12 residues. Per germline, CDR1 MDHEN and CDR2 SYDVKM. CDR3 DNA sequence: TGTGCCAGCAGTTTATACGACAGGGACTACACCTTC. Translation: CASSLYDRDYTF.

The chain links TRBV5-4 to TRBJ2-3; TRBD2 aligns across 8 bases. Germline V gene lookup returns CDR1 SGHNT and CDR2 YYREEE (reference sequence). This CDR3 comprises 16 residues. V was clipped by 1 base and J by 6 bases; unmatched bases: 10. CDR3 sequence reads: CASSLRGGTSLDTQYF. The CDR3 DNA follows: TGTGCCAGCAGCTTGCGCGGGGGGACCTCCTTGGATACGCAGTATTTT. The full variable domain, its missing parts supplied by reference TRBV5-4 and TRBJ2-3, is ETGVTQSPTHLIKTRGQQVTLRCSSQSGHNTVSWYQQALGQGPQFIFQYYREEENGRGNFPPRFSGLQFPNYSSELNVNALELDDSALYLCASSLRGGTSLDTQYFGPGTRLTVL.